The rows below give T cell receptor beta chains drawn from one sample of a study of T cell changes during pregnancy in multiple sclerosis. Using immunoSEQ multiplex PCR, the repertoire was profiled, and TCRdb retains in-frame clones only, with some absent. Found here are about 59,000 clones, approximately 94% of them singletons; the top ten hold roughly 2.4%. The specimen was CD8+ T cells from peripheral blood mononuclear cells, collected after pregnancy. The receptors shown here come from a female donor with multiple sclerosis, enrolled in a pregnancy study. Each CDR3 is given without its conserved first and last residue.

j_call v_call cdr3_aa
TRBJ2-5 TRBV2 ASRGLAGGLETQY
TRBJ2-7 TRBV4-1 ASSQTQGYEQY
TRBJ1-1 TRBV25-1 ASSATGHTEAF
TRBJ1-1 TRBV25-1 ASSPTGGYTEAF
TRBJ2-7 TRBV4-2 ASSQGAASYEQY
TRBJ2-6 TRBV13 ASSLLGTSGRGASGANVLT
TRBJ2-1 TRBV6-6 ASSYTSGEYNEQF
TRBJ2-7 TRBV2 ASIMEQGGSSYEQY
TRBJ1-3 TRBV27 ASSLSGQGAYTIY
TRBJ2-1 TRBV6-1 ASSDRGHGEQF
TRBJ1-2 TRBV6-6 ASSYSPGGYGYT
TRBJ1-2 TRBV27 ASSLGVYYGYT
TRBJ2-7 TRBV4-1 ASSQLYPSGSMY
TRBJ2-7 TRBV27 ASSLWGTSNEQY
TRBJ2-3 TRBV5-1 ASSLGTGGWTDTQY
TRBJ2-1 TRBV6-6 ASSKQGAEYNEQF
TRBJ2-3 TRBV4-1 ASSRIPGTSGGGDTQY
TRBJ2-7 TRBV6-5 ASSPTSVTYEQY
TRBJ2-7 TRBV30 AWSFLAETEQY
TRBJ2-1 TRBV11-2 ASRDEPGLQYNEQF
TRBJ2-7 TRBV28 ASSWRVRPSYEQY
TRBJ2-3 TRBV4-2 ASSLRTAGGRSTDTQY
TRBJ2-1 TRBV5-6 ASSLDPLWSGF
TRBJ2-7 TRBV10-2 ASSTGGWMGTNYEQY
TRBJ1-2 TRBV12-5 ASGLGGGVGLGYT
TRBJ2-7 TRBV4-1 ASSQDIGTGGNEQY
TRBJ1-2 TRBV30 AWSVPRRNYGYT
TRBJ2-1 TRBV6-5 ASSHSSDEQF
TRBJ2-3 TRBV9 ASSATGKTGSDTQY
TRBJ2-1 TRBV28 ASSLWSLAGVSRYNEQF
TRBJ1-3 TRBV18 ASSDRDSATRSGNTIY
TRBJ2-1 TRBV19 ASSIPAGTGSEQF
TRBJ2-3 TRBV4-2 ASAGGAPTDTQY
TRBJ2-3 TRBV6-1 ASRSGADTQY
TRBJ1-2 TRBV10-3 AISASGQGPESSNYGYT
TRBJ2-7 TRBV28 ASSFLSSSYEQY
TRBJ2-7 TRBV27 ASSLGGRRSEQY
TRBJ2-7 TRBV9 ASSVSSGTPRNAYEQY
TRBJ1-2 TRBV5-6 ASSLHSTGHYGYT
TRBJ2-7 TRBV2 ASWGGTSGRREQY
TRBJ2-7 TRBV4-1 ASSQVLGGVYEQY
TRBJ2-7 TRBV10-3 AISEDRPHEQY
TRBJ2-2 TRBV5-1 ASSLDNGRALVAGELF
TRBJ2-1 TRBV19 ASSTGLAGSYNEQF
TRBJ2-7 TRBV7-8 ASSPVEEWTSGSEQY
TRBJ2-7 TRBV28 ASLGLAGGEPSYEQY
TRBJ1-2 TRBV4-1 ASSQVQGASAGYT
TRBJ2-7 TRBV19 ASSTRDNYEQY
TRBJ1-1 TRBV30 AWNPTGGDTEAF